One sample yielded the 20 T cell receptor beta chains listed below, sequenced in a study of OX40 agonist ivuxolimab in advanced cancers. The method was immunoSEQ multiplex PCR; TCRdb's version includes in-frame clones alone and lacks a portion of them. The data contain over 65,000 clones, over 85% of them seen just once; the ten biggest clones take up about 0.32%. The specimen comprised CD4+ or CD8+ T cells sorted from blood, sampled in a trial of the OX40 agonist ivuxolimab. The source of these receptors is an adult with an advanced solid tumor such as melanoma, head and neck, liver or kidney cancer.

The chain joins TRBV11-2 to TRBJ2-5; D tentatively fits TRBD1 or TRBD2 (5 bases each). CDR1 is SGHAT, CDR2 FQNNGV, per germline. Trimming took off 5 bases at V and 7 bases at J, with 17 bases between the two ends. The CDR3 covers 14 residues. The CDR3 loop is CASSPGTPPGTQYF. The CDR3 coding sequence is TGTGCCAGCAGCCCAGGGACGCCCCCGGGGACCCAGTACTTC.

This clone appeared once. Other DNA sequences within the sample encode an identical CDR3. J is TRBJ2-1 and V is TRBV7-2; D is uncertain. In germline, CDR1 is SGHTA, CDR2 FQGNSA. CDR3 size: 12 residues. V shed 5 bases and J shed 7 bases, with 9 bases lying between them. CDR3 coding DNA: TGTGCCAGCAGCGCCCCCGGTAATGAGCAGTTCTTC. This sequence encodes CASSAPGNEQFF. The entire variable domain, with the rest obtained from reference TRBV7-2 and TRBJ2-1, is as follows: GAGVSQSPSNKVTEKGKDVELRCDPISGHTALYWYRQSLGQGLEFLIYFQGNSAPDKSGLPSDRFSAERTGGSVSTLTIQRTQQEDSAVYLCASSAPGNEQFFGPGTRLTVL.

The sample holds a few counts of this clone. This chain uses TRBV5-4 with TRBJ1-5; D gene uncertain. The CDR3 has 15 residues. The germline V and J ends were trimmed by 0 bases and 3 bases, with 10 bases remaining between them. Germline V gene lookup returns CDR1 SGHNT and CDR2 YYREEE (reference sequence). The CDR3 spells CASSLGGGNNQPQHF. The CDR3 region has the DNA TGTGCCAGCAGCTTGGGGGGAGGGAACAATCAGCCCCAGCATTTT. Together with reference TRBV5-4 and TRBJ1-5, the CDR3 gives the full variable domain: ETGVTQSPTHLIKTRGQQVTLRCSSQSGHNTVSWYQQALGQGPQFIFQYYREEENGRGNFPPRFSGLQFPNYSSELNVNALELDDSALYLCASSLGGGNNQPQHFGDGTRLSIL.

The CDR3 DNA is TGCGCCAGCAGCTTGGCCCCAGGGGACTATGGCTACACCTTC. This translates into CASSLAPGDYGYTF. The V call is TRBV5-1, the J call TRBJ1-2; tentatively, D is TRBD1 (6 bases). The CDR3 is made up of 14 amino acids. V dropped 0 bases and J dropped 3 bases, with 9 bases sitting between them. Germline V gene lookup returns CDR1 SGHRS and CDR2 YFSETQ.

As concerns this clone: Germline is not matched at one junction end, which may reflect a read error. Other DNA sequences in this sample translate to the same CDR3. The rearrangement uses TRBV6-4 and TRBJ1-2; maybe TRBD1 (5 bases). This CDR3 region has 12 residues. The germline CDR1 and CDR2 sequences are MRHNA and SNTAGT. CDR3: CASSDGHYGYTF. For the CDR3, the DNA is TGTGCCAGCAGTGACGGACACTATGGCTACACTTTC.

The chain links TRBV7-7 to TRBJ2-5; 9 bases are a match to TRBD2. The ends lost 1 base at V and 5 bases at J; junction bases unmatched: 8. The CDR3 runs to 16 residues. Per the germline V gene, CDR1 is SSHAT and CDR2 is FNYEAQ (reference sequence). CDR3 DNA sequence: TGTGCCAGCAGCTTAGATAGGGCGGGGGGGCGTGAGACCCAGTACTTC. Its protein is CASSLDRAGGRETQYF.

The chain couples TRBV10-3 to TRBJ2-5; 8 bases align to TRBD2. The CDR3 spans 15 residues. From germline, CDR1 is ENHRY and CDR2 SYGVKD. V dropped 5 bases and J dropped 5; count of bases not matched to a gene: 10. In DNA, the CDR3 is TGTGCCATCAGTTTGACGGGGGGGCCGGGGGAGACCCAGTACTTC. Amino acids: CAISLTGGPGETQYF.

V and J are TRBV6-5 and TRBJ1-1; TRBD1 aligns across 10 bases. The CDR3 has 15 amino acids. CDR1 is MNHEY, CDR2 SVGAGI, per germline. J was trimmed by 3 bases and V by 4 bases; bases with no gene match: 5. CDR3 nucleotide sequence: TGTGCCAGCAGTTCGCCGACAGGGGGCGACACTGAAGCTTTCTTT. Protein sequence: CASSSPTGGDTEAFF.

In its sample, this clone was seen once. The chain is built from TRBV4-2 and TRBJ1-2; D gene unclear. Trimming cost V 0 bases and J 7 bases, with 12 bases left between them. This CDR3 contains 14 residues. Germline lookup yields CDR1 LGHNA and CDR2 YNFKEQ. Here the CDR3 DNA reads TGTGCCAGCAGCCAAGATCAGGCAGTTTCTGGCTACACCTTC. This encodes CASSQDQAVSGYTF.

This chain uses TRBV7-9 with TRBJ2-7; D not resolved. V lost 0 bases and J 5 bases, leaving 8 bases between the germline ends. Germline CDR1 SEHNR, CDR2 FQNEAQ (reference sequence). This CDR3 region has 13 residues. CDR3 nucleotide sequence: TGTGCCAGCAGCTTAGCAGGGCTCGACGAGCAGTACTTC. Translating gives CASSLAGLDEQYF.

CDR3 loop: CASSYGQGGSPLHF. The CDR3, as DNA: TGTGCCAGCAGTTACGGACAGGGTGGATCACCCCTCCACTTT. The chain carries TRBV11-1 and TRBJ1-6; 8 nucleotides align to TRBD1. Germline V gene lookup returns CDR1 SGHAT and CDR2 FQDESV (reference sequence). The CDR3 has 14 amino acids. V lost 6 bases and J lost 10; bases outside the gene matches: 8.

The chain couples TRBV10-3 to TRBJ2-1; possibly TRBD1 or TRBD2 for D (5 bases each). The CDR3 extends over 16 amino acids. V lost 6 bases to trimming and J lost 7 bases, with 22 bases between them. Germline CDR1 reads ENHRY; CDR2 reads SYGVKD. CDR3 in amino acids: CAISELPGPLGNEQFF. CDR3 nucleotide sequence: TGTGCCATCAGCGAACTACCGGGGCCCTTGGGGAATGAGCAGTTCTTC.

The rearrangement uses TRBV4-3 and TRBJ2-3; the match to TRBD2 covers 12 bases. The J segment lost 5 bases and the V segment lost 3 bases, leaving 6 bases of the junction unmatched. Germline CDR1 LGHNA, CDR2 YSLEER. This CDR3 comprises 16 residues. CDR3 in DNA: TGCGCCAGCAGCCAGTCTCTAGCGGGAGGGTTAGATACGCAGTATTTT. Translating it yields CASSQSLAGGLDTQYF.

A remark on this clone: Other nucleotide sequences in the sample specify the same CDR3. This chain links TRBV18 with TRBJ2-2; no clear D. CDR1 and CDR2 from the germline V gene are KGHSH and LQKENI. The CDR3 is 12 amino acids. V was pared by 2 bases and J by 5 bases, with 3 bases between. The CDR3 nucleotides read TGTGCCAGCTCACCAACGACCGGGGAGCTGTTTTTT. Translated, it gives CASSPTTGELFF. The full variable domain, with the rest looked up from reference TRBV18 and TRBJ2-2, is NAGVMQNPRHLVRRRGQEARLRCSPMKGHSHVYWYRQLPEEGLKFMVYLQKENIIDESGMPKERFSAEFPKEGPSILRIQQVVRGDSAAYFCASSPTTGELFFGEGSRLTVL.

The rearrangement joins TRBV6-5 to TRBJ1-1; unclear D gene. Germline V gene sequence: CDR1 MNHEY, CDR2 SVGAGI. The CDR3 runs to 13 residues. V lost 8 bases and J 1 base, leaving 11 bases between the germline ends. In nucleotides, the CDR3 is TGTGCCAGCCACCGGACGGAGAACACTGAAGCTTTCTTT. It specifies CASHRTENTEAFF.

The genes are TRBV19 and TRBJ1-1, with unresolved D. Trimming left V 7 bases short and J 3 bases short, with 9 bases between. Germline V CDR1 and CDR2: LNHDA, SQIVND (reference sequence). The CDR3 has 12 amino acids. CDR3 coding DNA: TGTGCCAGTACCATTGAGGACACTGAAGCTTTCTTT. This translates into CASTIEDTEAFF.

V is TRBV7-9 and J is TRBJ1-6, with 7 bases aligning to TRBD1. The length of the CDR3 is 14 residues. Trimming took 4 bases from V and 7 from J; bases not matched to a gene: 4. CDR1 and CDR2 from the germline V gene are SEHNR and FQNEAQ (reference sequence). The CDR3 loop reads CASSSQGNNSPLHF. CDR3 sequence (DNA): TGTGCCAGCAGCTCACAGGGGAACAATTCACCCCTCCACTTT.

The CDR3 here is CASSLAAGGPMPGSYEQYF. The CDR3 DNA sequence: TGCGCCAGCAGCTTGGCCGCGGGAGGGCCGATGCCCGGCTCCTACGAGCAGTACTTC. The chain has TRBV5-1 and TRBJ2-7, with TRBD2 matching over 9 bases. CDR1 and CDR2 from the germline V gene are SGHRS and YFSETQ. CDR3 length: 19 amino acids. With 0 bases clipped from V and 0 bases from J, the junction kept 13 bases outside the gene matches.

This chain connects TRBV5-1 to TRBJ2-5; 10 bases fit TRBD2. In germline, CDR1 is SGHRS, CDR2 YFSETQ. V shed 0 bases and J 1 base; nucleotides not matched to a gene: 0. The CDR3 contains 15 residues. Here the CDR3 reads CASSLGTSGQETQYF. The CDR3, as DNA: TGCGCCAGCAGCTTGGGGACTAGCGGCCAAGAGACCCAGTACTTC.

This clone was recorded only once. This chain uses TRBV19 with TRBJ2-7; unclear D gene. Germline CDR1 is LNHDA and CDR2 is SQIVND (reference sequence). This CDR3 spans 14 amino acids. V was clipped by 10 bases and J by 7 bases, with 23 bases between them. The CDR3 loop reads CATGLSVTSSEQYF. The CDR3 DNA is TGTGCCACCGGGTTAAGCGTCACCTCTTCGGAGCAGTACTTC.